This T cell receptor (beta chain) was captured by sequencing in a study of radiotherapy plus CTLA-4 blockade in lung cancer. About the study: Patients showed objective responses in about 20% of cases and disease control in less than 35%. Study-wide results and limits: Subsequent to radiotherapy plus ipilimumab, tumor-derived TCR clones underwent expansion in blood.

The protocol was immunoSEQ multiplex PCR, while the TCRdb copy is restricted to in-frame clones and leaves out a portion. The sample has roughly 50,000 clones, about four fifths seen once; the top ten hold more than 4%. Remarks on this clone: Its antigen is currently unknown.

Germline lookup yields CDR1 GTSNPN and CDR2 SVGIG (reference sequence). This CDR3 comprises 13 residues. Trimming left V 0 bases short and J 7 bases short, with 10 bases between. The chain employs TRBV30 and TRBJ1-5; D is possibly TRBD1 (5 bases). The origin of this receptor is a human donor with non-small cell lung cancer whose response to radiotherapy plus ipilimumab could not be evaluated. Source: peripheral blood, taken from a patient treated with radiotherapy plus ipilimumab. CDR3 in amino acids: CAWSVRREQPQHF. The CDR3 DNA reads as TGTGCCTGGAGTGTACGCAGGGAACAGCCCCAGCATTTT.